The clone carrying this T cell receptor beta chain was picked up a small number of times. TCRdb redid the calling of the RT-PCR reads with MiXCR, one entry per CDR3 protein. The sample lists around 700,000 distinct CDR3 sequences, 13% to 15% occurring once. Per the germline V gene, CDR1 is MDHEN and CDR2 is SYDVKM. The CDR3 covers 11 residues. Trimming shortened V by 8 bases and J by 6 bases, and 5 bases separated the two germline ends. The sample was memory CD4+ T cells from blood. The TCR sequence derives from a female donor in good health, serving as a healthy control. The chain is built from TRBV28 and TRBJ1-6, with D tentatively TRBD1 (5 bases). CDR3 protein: CASGANSPLHF. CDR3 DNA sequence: TGTGCCAGCGGGGCTAATTCACCCCTCCACTTT.